This T cell receptor (beta chain) derives from a study of neurological immune-mediated disorders. The cDNA was generated through 5'RACE incorporating 10-nucleotide random UMIs. TCRdb itself ran the 5' RACE reads through MiXCR, one entry per CDR3 protein. The sample shows approximately 60,000 distinct CDR3 sequences, roughly 3.5% of them seen only once. On this clonotype: Its antigen is still unknown.

The CDR3 spans 14 residues. Germline CDR1 is SGHVS and CDR2 is FQNEAQ. The V gene lost 4 bases and the J gene lost 4 bases, with 10 bases spanning the gap. Points from the study as a whole: Phylogenetic grouping put 18 of 34 multiple sclerosis patients' repertoires into one related-CDR3 cluster, a possible signature.

Sequencing was performed on PBMCs. This receptor was identified in a woman aged 25 to 39 with multiple sclerosis. The J gene is TRBJ1-4, the V gene TRBV7-8; tentatively, D is TRBD1 (5 bases). The CDR3 is CASSSGAHNEKLFF. CDR3 bases: TGTGCCAGCAGCTCCGGGGCCCATAATGAAAAACTGTTTTTT.